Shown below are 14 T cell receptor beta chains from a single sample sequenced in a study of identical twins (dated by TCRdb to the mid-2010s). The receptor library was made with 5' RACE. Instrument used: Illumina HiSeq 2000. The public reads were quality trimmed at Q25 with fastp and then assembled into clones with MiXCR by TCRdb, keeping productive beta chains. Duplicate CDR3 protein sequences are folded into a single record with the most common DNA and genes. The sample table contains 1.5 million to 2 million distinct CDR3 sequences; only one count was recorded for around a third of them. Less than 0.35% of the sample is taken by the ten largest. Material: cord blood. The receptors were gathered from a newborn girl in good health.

The DNA of the CDR3 is TGCGCCAGCAGCTTCCCACGGATACTAGCGGGACTACCCTACAATGAGCAGTTCTTC. This gives the protein CASSFPRILAGLPYNEQFF. The chain carries TRBV4-1 and TRBJ2-1; 10 nucleotides agree with TRBD2. The germline V gene has CDR1 MGHRA and CDR2 YSYEKL. Trimming took 5 bases from V and 2 from J; bases not matched to a gene: 15. This CDR3 contains 19 residues.

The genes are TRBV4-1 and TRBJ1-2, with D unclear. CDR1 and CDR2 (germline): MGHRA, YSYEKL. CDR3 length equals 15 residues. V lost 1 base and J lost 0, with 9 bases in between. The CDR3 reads CASSQAGEANYGYTF. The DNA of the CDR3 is TGCGCCAGCAGCCAAGCTGGAGAGGCTAACTATGGCTACACCTTC.

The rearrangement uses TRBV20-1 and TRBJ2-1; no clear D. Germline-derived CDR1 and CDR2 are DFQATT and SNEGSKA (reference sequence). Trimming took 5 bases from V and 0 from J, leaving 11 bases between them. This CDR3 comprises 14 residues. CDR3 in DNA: TGCAGTGCTTCAGACCAGAGCTCCTACAATGAGCAGTTCTTC. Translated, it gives CSASDQSSYNEQFF.

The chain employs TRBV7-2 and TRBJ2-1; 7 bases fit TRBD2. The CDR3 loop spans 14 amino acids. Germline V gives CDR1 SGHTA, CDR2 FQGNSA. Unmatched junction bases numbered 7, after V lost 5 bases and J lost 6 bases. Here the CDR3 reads CASSPDRTSNEQFF. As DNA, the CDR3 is TGTGCCAGCAGCCCCGACCGGACTAGCAATGAGCAGTTCTTC.

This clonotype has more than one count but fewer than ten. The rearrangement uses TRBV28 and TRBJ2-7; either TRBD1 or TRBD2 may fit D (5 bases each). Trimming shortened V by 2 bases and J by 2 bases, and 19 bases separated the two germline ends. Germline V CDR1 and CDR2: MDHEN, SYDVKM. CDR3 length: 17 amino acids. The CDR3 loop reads CASSLAPRGPRTYEQYF. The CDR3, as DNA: TGTGCCAGCAGTTTAGCCCCCCGGGGCCCCAGAACCTACGAGCAGTACTTC.

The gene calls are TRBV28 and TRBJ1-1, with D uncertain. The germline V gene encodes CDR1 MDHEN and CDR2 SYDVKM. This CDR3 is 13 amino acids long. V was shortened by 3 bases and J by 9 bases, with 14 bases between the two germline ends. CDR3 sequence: CASSFGFRNKAFF. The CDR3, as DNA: TGTGCCAGCAGTTTCGGTTTTCGTAACAAAGCTTTCTTT. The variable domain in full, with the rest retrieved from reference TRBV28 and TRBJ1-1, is DVKVTQSSRYLVKRTGEKVFLECVQDMDHENMFWYRQDPGLGLRLIYFSYDVKMKEKGDIPEGYSVSREKKERFSLILESASTNQTSMYLCASSFGFRNKAFFGQGTRLTVV.

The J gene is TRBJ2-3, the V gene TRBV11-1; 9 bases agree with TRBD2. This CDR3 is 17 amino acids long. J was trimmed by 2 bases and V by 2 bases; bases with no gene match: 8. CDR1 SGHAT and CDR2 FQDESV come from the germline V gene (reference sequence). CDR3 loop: CASSLFRAGGPTDTQYF. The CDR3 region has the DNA TGTGCCAGCAGCTTATTTCGAGCGGGAGGCCCCACAGATACGCAGTATTTT.

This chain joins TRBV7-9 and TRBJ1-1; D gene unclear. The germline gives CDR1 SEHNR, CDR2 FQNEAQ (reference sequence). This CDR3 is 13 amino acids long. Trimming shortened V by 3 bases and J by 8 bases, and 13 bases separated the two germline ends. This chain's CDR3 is CASSFVPEVEAFF. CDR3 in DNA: TGTGCCAGCAGCTTTGTGCCGGAGGTGGAAGCTTTCTTT.

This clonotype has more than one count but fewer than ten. As DNA, the CDR3 is TGTGCCAGCAGCCCGCCCTTCCGGCCACAGTTCTTC. Translation: CASSPPFRPQFF. The chain links TRBV11-1 to TRBJ2-1; D remains unclear. V shed 5 bases and J shed 13 bases, with 15 bases lying between them. CDR3 length: 12 amino acids. CDR1 is SGHAT, CDR2 FQDESV, per germline (reference sequence).

CDR3 nucleotides: TGCAGTGCTAGGCGCTATTCTGAGGATGAGCAGTTCTTC. It translates to CSARRYSEDEQFF. V is TRBV20-1 and J is TRBJ2-1; no reliable D call. The CDR3 extends over 13 amino acids. The germline V gene encodes CDR1 DFQATT and CDR2 SNEGSKA (reference sequence). Trimming removed 3 bases from V and 8 bases from J, with 14 bases in between.

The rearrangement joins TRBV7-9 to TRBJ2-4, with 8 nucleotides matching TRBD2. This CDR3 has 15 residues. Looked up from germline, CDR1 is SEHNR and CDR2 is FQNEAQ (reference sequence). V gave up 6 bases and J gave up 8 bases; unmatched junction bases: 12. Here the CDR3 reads CASSSRNSSGYIQYF. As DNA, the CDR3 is TGTGCCAGCAGTTCCCGGAACTCTAGCGGGTACATTCAGTACTTC.

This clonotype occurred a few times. CDR3 coding DNA: TGTGCCAGCAGTTACTACGACGGGAACACTGAAGCTTTCTTT. It codes for CASSYYDGNTEAFF. The chain has TRBV6-5 and TRBJ1-1; no firm D call. V dropped 1 base and J dropped 1 base, with 7 bases sitting between them. Germline-derived CDR1 and CDR2 are MNHEY and SVGAGI. This CDR3 is 14 amino acids long.

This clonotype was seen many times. CDR3 DNA sequence: TGTGCCAGCAGGGCTAGCGGGGGTGAAAATGAGCAGTTCTTC. This sequence encodes CASRASGGENEQFF. V is TRBV2 and J is TRBJ2-1; 10 bases agree with TRBD2. The germline CDR1 and CDR2 sequences are SNHLY and FYNNEI. Losses at the gene ends were 6 bases for V and 7 bases for J; bases not matched to a gene: 6. The CDR3 has 14 amino acids.

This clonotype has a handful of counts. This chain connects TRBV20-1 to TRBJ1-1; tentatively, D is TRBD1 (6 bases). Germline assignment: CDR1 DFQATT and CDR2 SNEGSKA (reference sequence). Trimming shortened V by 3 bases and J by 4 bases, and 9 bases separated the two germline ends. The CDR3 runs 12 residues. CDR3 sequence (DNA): TGCAGTGCTAGGGTCAGGGGCACTGAAGCTTTCTTT. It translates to CSARVRGTEAFF.